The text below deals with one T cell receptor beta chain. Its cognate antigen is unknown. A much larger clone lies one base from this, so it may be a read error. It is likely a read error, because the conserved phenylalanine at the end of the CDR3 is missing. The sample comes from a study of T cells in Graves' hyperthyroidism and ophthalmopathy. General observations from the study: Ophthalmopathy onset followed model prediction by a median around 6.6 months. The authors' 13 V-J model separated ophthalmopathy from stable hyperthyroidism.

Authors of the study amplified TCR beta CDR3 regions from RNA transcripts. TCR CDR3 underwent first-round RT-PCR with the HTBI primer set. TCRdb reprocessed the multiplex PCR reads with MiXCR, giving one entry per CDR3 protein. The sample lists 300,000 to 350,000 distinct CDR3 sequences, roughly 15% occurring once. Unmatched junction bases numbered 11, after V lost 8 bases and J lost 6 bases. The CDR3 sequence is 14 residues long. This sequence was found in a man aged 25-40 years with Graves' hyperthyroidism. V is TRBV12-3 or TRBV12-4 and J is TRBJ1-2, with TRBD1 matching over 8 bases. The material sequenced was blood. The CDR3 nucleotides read TGTGCCAGCGGGCTAGACAGGGGAGCGCATGGCTACACCATC. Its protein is CASGLDRGAHGYTI.